Presented here are 28 T cell receptor beta chains from one specimen sequenced in a study of blood T cell repertoires in COVID-19. Assay: immunoSEQ multiplex PCR; the TCRdb copy retains only in-frame clones and omits some. The profile covers 55,000 to 80,000 clones, with roughly 80% appearing a single time and 20% taken by the ten largest. The specimen was peripheral blood. The source is an elderly woman with active or convalescent COVID-19.

This clone was observed a handful of times. CDR3 amino acids: CASSPLTGANYGYTF. The CDR3 DNA reads as TGTGCCAGCTCACCTCTCACAGGAGCTAACTATGGCTACACCTTC. The chain has TRBV18 and TRBJ1-2, with D possibly TRBD1 on 5 matching bases. CDR1 and CDR2 from the germline V gene are KGHSH and LQKENI. The CDR3 is made up of 15 amino acids. Deletions cut 3 bases from V and 0 bases from J, with 11 bases between.

The chain links TRBV9 to TRBJ1-1; D not resolved. The CDR3 contains 14 residues. The germline V gene has CDR1 SGDLS and CDR2 YYNGEE. V dropped 0 bases and J dropped 5 bases, with 11 bases sitting between them. CDR3 sequence (DNA): TGTGCCAGCAGCGTAGGAATCGGAGGGACTGAAGCTTTCTTT. Amino acids: CASSVGIGGTEAFF.

The chain is built from TRBV7-3 and TRBJ1-5; tentative D call: TRBD1 (5 bases). The germline CDR1 and CDR2 sequences are SGHTA and FQGTGA. This CDR3 region has 20 residues. V dropped 1 base and J dropped 3 bases, with 25 bases sitting between them. The CDR3 nucleotides read TGTGCCAGCAGCTTAAAGTTTTCCCCAGCAAAAAAAGGGGACAATCAGCCCCAGCATTTT. The encoded protein is CASSLKFSPAKKGDNQPQHF. Supplemented by reference TRBV7-3 and TRBJ1-5, the full variable domain reads GAGVSQTPSNKVTEKGKYVELRCDPISGHTALYWYRQSLGQGPEFLIYFQGTGAADDSGLPNDRFFAVRPEGSVSTLKIQRTERGDSAVYLCASSLKFSPAKKGDNQPQHFGDGTRLSIL.

V gene TRBV9 combines with J gene TRBJ2-2, with 10 positions matching TRBD2. CDR3 length: 14 residues. The J segment lost 7 bases and the V segment lost 3 bases, leaving 3 bases of the junction unmatched. CDR1 is SGDLS and CDR2 is YYNGEE in the germline V gene. CDR3 sequence (DNA): TGTGCCAGCAGCGCGGGGACTAGCGTCGGGGAGCTGTTTTTT. The encoded protein is CASSAGTSVGELFF.

This clone was seen only a few times. V and J are TRBV7-9 and TRBJ1-2, with 7 bases identical to TRBD1. Trimming took 7 bases from V and 4 from J; bases not matched to a gene: 6. Germline V gene sequence: CDR1 SEHNR, CDR2 FQNEAQ (reference sequence). CDR3 length: 13 amino acids. The CDR3: CASNRDRVYGYTF. CDR3 nucleotides: TGTGCCAGCAACCGAGACAGGGTCTATGGCTACACCTTC.

This chain links TRBV28 with TRBJ2-7, with D possibly matching TRBD2 (5 bases). The germline V gene has CDR1 MDHEN and CDR2 SYDVKM. V lost 6 bases and J 4 bases, leaving 10 bases between the germline ends. The length of the CDR3 is 12 residues. CDR3 residues: CASSSGSYEQYF. In DNA form, the CDR3 reads TGTGCCAGCAGCTCTGGGAGTTACGAGCAGTACTTC.

The chain is built from TRBV10-3 and TRBJ1-1; 9 bases align to TRBD1. The CDR3 sequence is 12 residues long. Trimming at V came to 8 bases and at J to 5 bases, leaving 3 bases not matched to a gene. In germline, CDR1 is ENHRY, CDR2 SYGVKD. CDR3 bases: TGTGCCATCGAAGACAGGGGGACTGAAGCTTTCTTT. As protein: CAIEDRGTEAFF.

This clone came up once. V usage is TRBV2 and J usage is TRBJ2-7, with D possibly matching TRBD2 (5 bases). The CDR3 has 16 amino acids. The germline V gene encodes CDR1 SNHLY and CDR2 FYNNEI. Trimming left V 1 base short and J 2 bases short, with 15 bases between. CDR3 bases: TGTGCCAGCAGTGAAGGGCCGGGAAGAGTAGCCTACGAGCAGTACTTC. It codes for CASSEGPGRVAYEQYF.

This rearrangement joins TRBV7-2 to TRBJ1-5, with D possibly being TRBD1 (6 bases). Germline V gene sequence: CDR1 SGHTA, CDR2 FQGNSA. The V end lost 6 bases, the J end lost 6 bases, and 15 bases lay between the germline ends. This CDR3 spans 14 amino acids. The CDR3 bases are TGTGCCAGCAGGGGAGGGGGGGGCGGTCAGCCCCAGCATTTT. Protein product: CASRGGGGGQPQHF.

Worth noting for this clone: The same CDR3 is also encoded by other DNA sequences in this sample. The chain employs TRBV5-1 and TRBJ2-3, with D perhaps matching TRBD2 (6 bases). This CDR3 spans 15 amino acids. V lost 0 bases, J lost 2 bases, and 10 bases lay in between. Per germline, CDR1 SGHRS and CDR2 YFSETQ. CDR3: CASSLGGKDTDTQYF. In DNA, the CDR3 is TGCGCCAGCAGCTTGGGCGGGAAGGACACAGATACGCAGTATTTT. Full variable domain (remainder filled in from reference TRBV5-1 and TRBJ2-3): KAGVTQTPRYLIKTRGQQVTLSCSPISGHRSVSWYQQTPGQGLQFLFEYFSETQRNKGNFPGRFSGRQFSNSRSEMNVSTLELGDSALYLCASSLGGKDTDTQYFGPGTRLTVL.

V usage is TRBV21-1 and J usage is TRBJ2-7; the listed D gene, TRBD1, was not tested against the DNA. TRBV21-1 corresponds to a pseudogene. This CDR3 region has 16 residues. CDR3: CASSKGGTGFSYEQYF. The CDR3 nucleotides are TGTGCCAGCAGCAAAGGGGGGACAGGGTTTTCCTACGAGCAGTACTTC.

The chain employs TRBV5-4 and TRBJ1-2; 9 nucleotides align to TRBD1. The CDR3 totals 14 residues. Germline V CDR1 and CDR2: SGHNT, YYREEE (reference sequence). J lost 4 bases, V lost 6 bases, and 7 bases had no gene match. CDR3 region: CASKSGQGTYGYTF. DNA of the CDR3: TGTGCCAGCAAATCGGGACAGGGAACCTATGGCTACACCTTC. Filled out from reference TRBV5-4 and TRBJ1-2, the complete variable domain reads ETGVTQSPTHLIKTRGQQVTLRCSSQSGHNTVSWYQQALGQGPQFIFQYYREEENGRGNFPPRFSGLQFPNYSSELNVNALELDDSALYLCASKSGQGTYGYTFGSGTRLTVV.

This clone was found once. V is TRBV6-2 or TRBV6-3 and J is TRBJ2-7; TRBD2 agrees at 7 bases. The CDR3 runs to 15 residues. Germline V gene sequence: CDR1 MNHEY, CDR2 SVGEGT. The V gene end was trimmed by 2 bases and the J gene end by 3 bases; junction bases not matched to a gene: 7. This CDR3 is CASSYRLAKVYEQYF. Here the CDR3 DNA reads TGTGCCAGCAGTTACCGACTAGCAAAGGTCTACGAGCAGTACTTC.

This chain connects TRBV5-1 to TRBJ2-7; possibly TRBD1 for D (6 bases). The CDR3 runs 16 residues. Germline assignment: CDR1 SGHRS and CDR2 YFSETQ. The V end was cut by 0 bases, the J end by 2 bases, with 15 bases between. In DNA, the CDR3 is TGCGCCAGCAGCTTGGGGAGTCCCGGGACAACCTACGAGCAGTACTTC. It yields the protein CASSLGSPGTTYEQYF.

The chain joins TRBV2 to TRBJ2-3; 10 nucleotides agree with TRBD1. The CDR3 runs 14 residues. V lost 4 bases, J lost 5 bases, and 3 bases stayed unmatched. Germline CDR1 SNHLY, CDR2 FYNNEI. The CDR3 sequence: CASSGQGAGDTQYF. The CDR3 region has the DNA TGTGCCAGCAGTGGACAGGGGGCGGGAGATACGCAGTATTTT.

The chain employs TRBV10-3 and TRBJ1-3, with D possibly matching TRBD1 (6 bases). Germline lookup yields CDR1 ENHRY and CDR2 SYGVKD. The CDR3 runs 14 residues. Trimming stripped 6 bases from V and 3 bases from J, with 12 bases between. CDR3 sequence: CAIRDSLYGNTIYF. The CDR3 DNA reads as TGTGCCATCAGGGACAGTTTGTATGGAAACACCATATATTTT.

The V and J genes are TRBV19 and TRBJ1-5; TRBD1 matches 7 bases. With 3 bases clipped from V and 1 base from J, the junction kept 21 bases outside the gene matches. CDR1 LNHDA and CDR2 SQIVND come from the germline V gene (reference sequence). The CDR3 is made up of 21 amino acids. In nucleotides, the CDR3 is TGTGCCAGTAGTATCGGAGGGGGACAGAAGGGACCCGCCTCAAGCAATCAGCCCCAGCATTTT. This sequence encodes CASSIGGGQKGPASSNQPQHF.

The chain has TRBV9 and TRBJ2-1; TRBD2 is a possible D gene (6 bases). CDR3 length equals 15 residues. In germline, CDR1 is SGDLS, CDR2 YYNGEE. V dropped 0 bases and J dropped 10 bases, with 17 bases sitting between them. The CDR3 sequence is CASSVGEGGVWEQFF. Here the CDR3 DNA reads TGTGCCAGCAGCGTAGGTGAGGGCGGGGTCTGGGAGCAGTTCTTC.

This clone was observed a few times. The chain couples TRBV3-1 (or the pseudogene TRBV3-2) to TRBJ2-7, with a tentative D call TRBD1 (6 bases). V lost 1 base to trimming and J lost 1 base, with 14 bases between them. The CDR3 is 16 residues long. The germline V gene encodes CDR1 LGHDT and CDR2 YNNKEL (reference sequence). The CDR3 bases are TGTGCCAGCAGCCAAGTTAGGGGCAGGGGATCCTACGAGCAGTACTTC. This sequence encodes CASSQVRGRGSYEQYF.

In this sample, this clone turned up a few times. This chain links TRBV30 with TRBJ1-3, with 10 bases lining up with TRBD1. J gave up 6 bases and V 5 bases, and 7 bases lay outside the gene matches. CDR1 is GTSNPN and CDR2 is SVGIG in the germline V gene (reference sequence). The CDR3 has 14 amino acids. The CDR3 loop is CAWDRGLGENTIYF. The CDR3 DNA is TGTGCCTGGGACAGGGGGCTAGGGGAAAACACCATATATTTT.

The V and J genes are TRBV12-5 and TRBJ1-1, with 7 nucleotides matching TRBD1. V was clipped by 6 bases and J by 3 bases; unmatched bases: 7. In germline, CDR1 is LGHNT, CDR2 FRNRAP. The CDR3 loop spans 14 amino acids. CDR3 coding DNA: TGTGCTAGTGGCCGGACAGGACCTTACACTGAAGCTTTCTTT. It specifies CASGRTGPYTEAFF.

J is TRBJ2-3 and V is TRBV7-9; no reliable D call. The germline CDR1 and CDR2 sequences are SEHNR and FQNEAQ (reference sequence). This CDR3 has 14 amino acids. V lost 3 bases and J 2 bases, leaving 9 bases between the germline ends. This CDR3 reads CASSFILSTDTQYF. For the CDR3, the DNA is TGTGCCAGCAGCTTTATCCTCTCCACAGATACGCAGTATTTT. The whole variable domain, remainder taken from reference TRBV7-9 and TRBJ2-3, is DTGVSQNPRHKITKRGQNVTFRCDPISEHNRLYWYRQTLGQGPEFLTYFQNEAQLEKSRLLSDRFSAERPKGSFSTLEIQRTEQGDSAMYLCASSFILSTDTQYFGPGTRLTVL.

The chain recombines TRBV3-1 (or the pseudogene TRBV3-2) with TRBJ2-5; D possibly corresponds to TRBD2 (6 bases). CDR1 LGHDT and CDR2 YNNKEL come from the germline V gene (reference sequence). V was trimmed by 1 base and J by 5 bases, leaving 14 bases between them. CDR3 length: 15 residues. The CDR3 region is CASSQGGTPQETQYF. CDR3 DNA sequence: TGTGCCAGCAGCCAAGGCGGGACCCCCCAGGAGACCCAGTACTTC.

The rearrangement links TRBV2 to TRBJ2-5; D ambiguous. Germline V gene data show CDR1 as SNHLY and CDR2 as FYNNEI. V dropped 6 bases and J dropped 3 bases, with 11 bases sitting between them. This CDR3 comprises 13 residues. DNA for the CDR3: TGTGCCAGCAGGTGGTGGCCAGAAGAGACCCAGTACTTC. Translating gives CASRWWPEETQYF. Full variable domain (missing parts from reference TRBV2 and TRBJ2-5): EPEVTQTPSHQVTQMGQEVILRCVPISNHLYFYWYRQILGQKVEFLVSFYNNEISEKSEIFDDQFSVERPDGSNFTLKIRSTKLEDSAMYFCASRWWPEETQYFGPGTRLLVL.

With respect to this clone: This same CDR3 is encoded by further DNA sequences in the sample. This chain uses TRBV10-1 with TRBJ2-7, with D tentatively TRBD1 (5 bases). The CDR3 sequence is 15 residues long. The V end was cut by 3 bases, the J end by 0 bases, with 12 bases between. Germline assignment: CDR1 WNHNN and CDR2 SYGVQD (reference sequence). CDR3 DNA sequence: TGCGCCAGCAGTGAAGGTCTAGGGGACTCCTACGAGCAGTACTTC. Translated, it gives CASSEGLGDSYEQYF.

A few counts support this clone. The J gene is TRBJ2-2, the V gene TRBV10-1; 7 bases align to TRBD2. CDR1 is WNHNN, CDR2 SYGVQD, per germline (reference sequence). V shed 6 bases, J shed 3 bases, and the junction held 4 bases outside the gene matches. CDR3 size: 14 residues. CDR3 sequence reads: CASSSSGDTGELFF. CDR3 DNA sequence: TGCGCCAGCAGCTCCAGCGGGGACACCGGGGAGCTGTTTTTT.

The J gene is TRBJ2-5, the V gene TRBV20-1; a possible D gene is TRBD2 (6 bases). CDR1 is DFQATT and CDR2 is SNEGSKA in the germline V gene (reference sequence). V lost 3 bases, J lost 7 bases, and 15 bases lay in between. This CDR3 is built from 13 residues. CDR3 residues: CSASRDSQGTQYF. CDR3 nucleotides: TGCAGTGCTAGTAGGGACTCGCAGGGGACCCAGTACTTC.

Only one count was recorded for this clone. This sequence joins TRBV20-1 and TRBJ2-1; D call uncertain. The CDR3 covers 14 residues. Per germline, CDR1 DFQATT and CDR2 SNEGSKA (reference sequence). Deletions cut 6 bases from V and 6 bases from J, with 18 bases between. The CDR3 nucleotides read TGCAGTGCCAGTGGCCCCACGGGTATCAATGAGCAGTTCTTC. This codes for CSASGPTGINEQFF.